This entry concerns a single T cell receptor (beta chain). CDR3 length equals 14 residues. Trimming removed 3 bases from V and 4 bases from J, with 12 bases in between. Germline V gene lookup returns CDR1 LGHNA and CDR2 YSLEER. These data are taken from a study of circulating tumor DNA in untreated peripheral T-cell lymphoma. Clones were sequenced by immunoSEQ multiplex PCR, and TCRdb holds only the in-frame ones, with some missing. Its listing shows approximately 29 clones. The gene calls are TRBV4-3 and TRBJ1-2, with a weak D call TRBD1 (5 bases). The clonotype was recovered from a human donor with peripheral T-cell lymphoma. Sequencing input: cell-free DNA from blood serum. The DNA for the CDR3 is TGCGCCAGCAGCCAGGCCGGGACCCCCTATGGCTACACCTTC. This sequence encodes CASSQAGTPYGYTF.